This record concerns one TCR beta chain sequence. TCRdb's table, derived via immunoSEQ multiplex PCR, lists solely in-frame clones and lacks some. The table lists approximately 80,000 clones, around nine tenths of them singletons. The source of the sample is a study of technical replicates of blood from several donors. The CDR3 is 13 amino acids. Germline V lookup: CDR1 MNHEY, CDR2 SVGAGI. The V and J ends lost 8 bases and 4 bases, in that order; junction bases with no gene match: 5. The sample was T cells isolated from PBMCs. The gene calls are TRBV6-5 and TRBJ2-7, with 10 bases aligning to TRBD1. The receptor was derived from a human donor in good health. CDR3 coding DNA: TGTGCCAGCCGGGACAGGGGTATATACGAGCAGTACTTC. Amino acid sequence: CASRDRGIYEQYF.